This TCR beta chain appears in the sequencing data of a study of a mutant IDH1 vaccine in newly diagnosed glioma. Study at large: Most patients had received both radiotherapy and temozolomide, the prior options being radiotherapy, temozolomide, or both.

The CDR3 covers 15 residues. The V gene's germline CDR1 is MDHEN and CDR2 SYDVKM. V shed 6 bases, J shed 1 base, and the junction held 6 bases outside the gene matches. Data came from immunoSEQ multiplex PCR; TCRdb stores just in-frame clones and leaves some out. There are approximately 37,000 clones in the sample; 70% to 85% occur only once, and over 15% lies in the top ten. The study, taken as a whole, reports: Alterations occurring in top peripheral T cell clonotypes seemed unrelated to pseudoprogression.

Time point given: week 47, end of study. The vaccine gave 300 ug of a 20-mer mutant IDH1 peptide subcutaneously per dose. Donor diagnoses consisted of new WHO grade 3 or 4 IDH1-mutant, ATRX-lost astrocytomas. By share of the sample, this clone is large (0.1 to 1%). Its target is unknown. The TCR was taken from a man between 18 and 35 years old with glioma. Some clones in this sample may be carry-over from other donors' samples. The starting material was PBMCs, obtained from a glioma patient whose treatment included an IDH1 peptide vaccine. V gene TRBV28 combines with J gene TRBJ2-7; 10 bases agree with TRBD2. The CDR3: CASRSGTSASYEQYF. CDR3 nucleotides: TGTGCCAGCAGGTCCGGGACTAGCGCTTCCTACGAGCAGTACTTC.